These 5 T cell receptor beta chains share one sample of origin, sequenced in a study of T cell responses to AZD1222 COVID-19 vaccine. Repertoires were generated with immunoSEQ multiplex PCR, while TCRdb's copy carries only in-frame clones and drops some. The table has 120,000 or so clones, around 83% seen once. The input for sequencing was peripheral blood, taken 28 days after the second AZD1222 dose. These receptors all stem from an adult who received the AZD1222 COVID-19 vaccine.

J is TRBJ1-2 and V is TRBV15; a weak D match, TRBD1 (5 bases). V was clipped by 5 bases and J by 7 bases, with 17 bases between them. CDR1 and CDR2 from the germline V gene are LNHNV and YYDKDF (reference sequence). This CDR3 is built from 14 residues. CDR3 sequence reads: CATSGRRGEGGYTF. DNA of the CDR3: TGTGCCACCAGCGGCCGAAGGGGAGAGGGTGGCTACACCTTC.

The CDR3 nucleotides are TGTGCCAGCTTACAGGGGGCACAGGGCAATCAGCCCCAGCATTTT. Protein product: CASLQGAQGNQPQHF. The V and J genes are TRBV6-5 and TRBJ1-5; 9 nucleotides align to TRBD1. This CDR3 is 15 amino acids long. The trim removed 8 bases at V and 2 bases at J, leaving 7 bases unmatched. Germline assignment: CDR1 MNHEY and CDR2 SVGAGI.

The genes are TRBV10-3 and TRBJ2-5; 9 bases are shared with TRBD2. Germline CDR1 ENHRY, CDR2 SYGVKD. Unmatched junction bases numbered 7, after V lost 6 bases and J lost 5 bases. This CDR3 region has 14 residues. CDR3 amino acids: CAISGGGDYETQYF. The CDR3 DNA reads TGTGCCATCAGCGGCGGGGGGGATTATGAGACCCAGTACTTC.

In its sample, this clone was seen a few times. The CDR3 protein is CASSQDPGYTEAFF. In DNA form, the CDR3 reads TGCGCCAGCAGCCAAGATCCCGGTTACACTGAAGCTTTCTTT. The chain recombines TRBV4-1 with TRBJ1-1, with D uncertain. The germline V gene encodes CDR1 MGHRA and CDR2 YSYEKL. The CDR3 has 14 residues. Deletions cut 0 bases from V and 3 bases from J, with 8 bases between.

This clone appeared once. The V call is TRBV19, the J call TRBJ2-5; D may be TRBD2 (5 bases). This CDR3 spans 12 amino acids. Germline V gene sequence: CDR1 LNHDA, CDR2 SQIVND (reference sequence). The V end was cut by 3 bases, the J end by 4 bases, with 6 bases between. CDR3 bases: TGTGCCAGTAGTATTCGGGGAGAGACCCAGTACTTC. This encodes CASSIRGETQYF. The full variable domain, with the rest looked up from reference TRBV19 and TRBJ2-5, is DGGITQSPKYLFRKEGQNVTLSCEQNLNHDAMYWYRQDPGQGLRLIYYSQIVNDFQKGDIAEGYSVSREKKESFPLTVTSAQKNPTAFYLCASSIRGETQYFGPGTRLLVL.